The 5 T cell receptor beta chains listed next were all sequenced from one sample in a study of T cell responses to AZD1222 COVID-19 vaccine. Using immunoSEQ multiplex PCR, the repertoire was profiled, and TCRdb retains in-frame clones only, with some absent. The data contain roughly 200,000 clones, 80% to 95% of them singletons. Sequencing was performed on peripheral blood, taken 28 days after the second AZD1222 dose. Source of these receptors: an adult who received the AZD1222 COVID-19 vaccine.

This rearrangement joins TRBV7-9 to TRBJ2-1; 11 bases fit TRBD2. Germline-derived CDR1 and CDR2 are SEHNR and FQNEAQ (reference sequence). CDR3 length: 16 residues. The trim removed 5 bases at V and 3 bases at J, leaving 6 bases unmatched. The CDR3 bases are TGTGCCAGCAGCGGGGGACTAGCGGCAAGCTACAATGAGCAGTTCTTC. This codes for CASSGGLAASYNEQFF.

The genes are TRBV7-3 and TRBJ1-4, with D possibly matching TRBD1 (5 bases). The V end lost 2 bases, the J end lost 8 bases, and 21 bases lay between the germline ends. Germline lookup yields CDR1 SGHTA and CDR2 FQGTGA. The length of the CDR3 is 17 residues. CDR3 in amino acids: CASSLWWWGRASEKLFF. CDR3 bases: TGTGCCAGCAGCTTATGGTGGTGGGGACGGGCGAGCGAAAAACTGTTTTTT.

This chain links TRBV30 with TRBJ1-5, with D tentatively TRBD1 (6 bases). The CDR3 loop spans 13 amino acids. Germline V gives CDR1 GTSNPN, CDR2 SVGIG (reference sequence). Trimming shortened V by 3 bases and J by 6 bases, and 12 bases separated the two germline ends. CDR3 nucleotides: TGTGCCTGGAGCAAGGGGGATAGTCAGCCCCAGCATTTT. Its translation: CAWSKGDSQPQHF.

The chain couples TRBV18 to TRBJ2-3, with unresolved D. CDR3 length equals 13 residues. Trimming stripped 4 bases from V and 5 bases from J, with 10 bases between. Per germline, CDR1 KGHSH and CDR2 LQKENI. Here the CDR3 DNA reads TGTGCCAGCTCACTCGGAACGGGAGATACGCAGTATTTT. This sequence encodes CASSLGTGDTQYF.

This clone was found once. In nucleotides, the CDR3 is TGTGCCAGCATGGGCAGAGGAAATCAGCCCCAGCATTTT. Its translation is CASMGRGNQPQHF. J is TRBJ1-5 and V is TRBV6-5; D remains unclear. The CDR3 runs to 13 residues. Germline-derived CDR1 and CDR2 are MNHEY and SVGAGI. With 7 bases removed from V and 4 bases from J, the gap between germline ends came to 11 bases.